The 10 T cell receptor beta chains reported below all come from one sample, sequenced in a study of tissue T cells after allogeneic stem cell transplantation. Profiled with immunoSEQ multiplex PCR; TCRdb holds only in-frame clones, not every one. This sample carries 42,000 or so clones, about nine tenths of them seen once, and the ten largest clones take over 3%. The source material was blood, sampled before transplantation. The receptors here all came from a woman aged 40 to 75 who later had graft-versus-host disease after an allogeneic stem cell transplant.

This rearrangement joins TRBV27 to TRBJ2-3; 12 bases match TRBD2. Germline CDR1 MNHEY, CDR2 SMNVEV (reference sequence). The CDR3 covers 16 residues. Losses at the gene ends were 4 bases for V and 2 bases for J; bases not matched to a gene: 4. CDR3 coding DNA: TGTGCCAGCAGTTCGGGACTAGCGGGTACCACAGATACGCAGTATTTT. It yields the protein CASSSGLAGTTDTQYF.

The CDR3 DNA reads as TGTGCCAGCAGCGCCCAACTAGCGGGAGGGCCAATTGAGCAGTTCTTC. Translated, it gives CASSAQLAGGPIEQFF. The V call is TRBV9, the J call TRBJ2-1; the match to TRBD2 covers 13 bases. Germline trimming cut 3 bases from V and 9 bases from J; bases unmatched to any gene: 9. This CDR3 is built from 16 residues. The germline V gene encodes CDR1 SGDLS and CDR2 YYNGEE.

The chain couples TRBV4-2 to TRBJ2-7, with D unresolved. V dropped 2 bases and J dropped 2 bases, with 13 bases sitting between them. CDR1 LGHNA and CDR2 YNFKEQ come from the germline V gene. The CDR3 extends over 15 amino acids. In DNA, the CDR3 is TGTGCCAGCAGCCAATTTTCGACCGATCCCTACGAGCAGTACTTC. Protein: CASSQFSTDPYEQYF.

The rearrangement uses TRBV19 and TRBJ2-6, with 7 bases identical to TRBD1. CDR3 length: 15 residues. Trimming took 5 bases from V and 2 from J; bases not matched to a gene: 3. Germline values: CDR1 LNHDA, CDR2 SQIVND (reference sequence). The CDR3: CASSDQGAGANVLTF. As DNA, the CDR3 is TGTGCCAGTAGTGACCAGGGGGCTGGGGCCAACGTCCTGACTTTC.

The rearrangement joins TRBV9 to TRBJ2-7; weak D call: TRBD2 (6 bases). From germline, CDR1 is SGDLS and CDR2 YYNGEE. This CDR3 has 15 amino acids. Trimming pared 4 bases from V and 7 bases from J, leaving 21 bases between. The CDR3 bases are TGTGCCAGCAGCTCCGGTCTTGGAGGAGGGCGTGAGCAGTACTTC. This encodes CASSSGLGGGREQYF.

The chain is built from TRBV7-9 and TRBJ2-7, with D perhaps matching TRBD2 (5 bases). The V gene's germline CDR1 is SEHNR and CDR2 FQNEAQ (reference sequence). This CDR3 contains 14 residues. V was shortened by 6 bases and J by 5 bases, with 17 bases between the two germline ends. The CDR3 nucleotides are TGTGCCAGCAGGCCCCACGGAGGTCACCACGAGCAGTACTTC. It codes for CASRPHGGHHEQYF.

The chain employs TRBV25-1 and TRBJ2-5; D is tentatively TRBD1 or TRBD2 (5 bases each). Trimming removed 7 bases at V and 5 bases at J, with 20 bases between. CDR3 size: 15 residues. The germline CDR1 and CDR2 sequences are MGHDK and SYGVNS. The CDR3 here is CASTRAEGPGETQYF. CDR3 bases: TGTGCCAGCACACGTGCTGAGGGTCCAGGGGAGACCCAGTACTTC. The full variable domain, its missing parts supplied by reference TRBV25-1 and TRBJ2-5, is EADIYQTPRYLVIGTGKKITLECSQTMGHDKMYWYQQDPGMELHLIHYSYGVNSTEKGDLSSESTVSRIRTEHFPLTLESARPSHTSQYLCASTRAEGPGETQYFGPGTRLLVL.

This sequence joins TRBV7-2 and TRBJ1-3, with D maybe TRBD1 (6 bases). The ends were cut back, 3 bases at V and 2 bases at J, with 14 bases in the middle. CDR1 is SGHTA, CDR2 FQGNSA, per germline. CDR3 length: 16 amino acids. The CDR3 DNA follows: TGTGCCAGCAGCTTTCGGGGGCCTTCAGCTGGAAACACCATATATTTT. Its translation: CASSFRGPSAGNTIYF.

V gene TRBV12-3 or TRBV12-4 combines with J gene TRBJ1-2; 7 bases fit TRBD1. There are 12 residues in the CDR3. The V and J ends lost 6 bases and 7 bases, in that order; junction bases with no gene match: 5. The CDR3 DNA reads as TGTGCCAGCAGGCGGAACAGGGGTGGCTACACCTTC. Protein product: CASRRNRGGYTF.

The chain employs TRBV6-2 or TRBV6-3 and TRBJ2-1, with 10 bases aligning to TRBD2. V lost 0 bases to trimming and J lost 3 bases; unmatched junction nucleotides: 5. Germline V gives CDR1 MNHEY, CDR2 SVGEGT. The CDR3 runs 17 residues. This CDR3 is CASSYSPLAGVYNEQFF. The CDR3 DNA follows: TGTGCCAGCAGTTACTCTCCTCTAGCGGGAGTCTACAATGAGCAGTTCTTC.